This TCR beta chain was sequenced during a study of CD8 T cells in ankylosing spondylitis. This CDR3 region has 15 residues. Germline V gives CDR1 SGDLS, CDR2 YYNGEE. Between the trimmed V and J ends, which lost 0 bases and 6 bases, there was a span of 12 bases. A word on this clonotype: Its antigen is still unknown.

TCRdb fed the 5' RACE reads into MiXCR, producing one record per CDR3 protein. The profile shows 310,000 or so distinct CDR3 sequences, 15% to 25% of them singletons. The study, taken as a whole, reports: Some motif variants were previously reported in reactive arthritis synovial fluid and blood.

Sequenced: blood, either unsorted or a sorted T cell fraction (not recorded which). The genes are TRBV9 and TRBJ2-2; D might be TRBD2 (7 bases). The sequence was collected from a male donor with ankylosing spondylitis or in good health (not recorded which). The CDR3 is CASSVGGRGSGELFF. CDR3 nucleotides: TGTGCCAGCAGCGTAGGAGGGAGGGGGTCCGGGGAGCTGTTTTTT.